A single sample is the source of the 14 T cell receptor beta chains below, sequenced in a study of blood T cell repertoires in COVID-19. The method was immunoSEQ multiplex PCR; TCRdb's version includes in-frame clones alone and lacks a portion of them. The repertoire consists of 200,000 to 250,000 clones, with approximately 80% occurring once and the leading ten covering around 18%. Sample: peripheral blood. These receptors all come from a woman of 80 years or more with active or convalescent COVID-19.

The table lists this clone with a count of one. The chain carries TRBV5-1 and TRBJ2-3, with 7 bases fitting TRBD1. The V segment lost 5 bases and the J segment 4 bases; nucleotides outside the gene matches: 13. This CDR3 region has 16 residues. CDR1 SGHRS and CDR2 YFSETQ come from the germline V gene. The DNA of the CDR3 is TGCGCCAGCAGAAGGGGAGACAGGGCGGACTCAGATACGCAGTATTTT. It yields the protein CASRRGDRADSDTQYF.

The V and J genes are TRBV19 and TRBJ1-4, with TRBD1 matching over 7 bases. Germline V gives CDR1 LNHDA, CDR2 SQIVND (reference sequence). V was clipped by 3 bases and J by 8 bases; unmatched bases: 9. CDR3 length: 15 amino acids. The DNA of the CDR3 is TGTGCCAGTAGTATTCACAGGGGAATTGTGGAAAAACTGTTTTTT. Translation: CASSIHRGIVEKLFF.

J is TRBJ2-7 and V is TRBV25-1, with D perhaps TRBD1 (6 bases). The V end was cut by 6 bases, the J end by 2 bases, with 8 bases between. Germline CDR1 reads MGHDK; CDR2 reads SYGVNS. CDR3 size: 12 residues. CDR3 bases: TGTGCCAGCAGCGACAGGCCCTACGAGCAGTACTTC. Translated: CASSDRPYEQYF.

This clone was observed once. CDR3: CASSLAYRAVQETQYF. The CDR3 DNA is TGCGCCAGCAGCTTGGCCTACAGGGCGGTCCAAGAGACCCAGTACTTC. V usage is TRBV5-1 and J usage is TRBJ2-5, with TRBD1 as a possible D gene (6 bases). Trimming took 0 bases from V and 1 from J, leaving 13 bases between them. The germline V gene encodes CDR1 SGHRS and CDR2 YFSETQ. The CDR3 runs 16 residues. The full variable domain, with the rest looked up from reference TRBV5-1 and TRBJ2-5, is KAGVTQTPRYLIKTRGQQVTLSCSPISGHRSVSWYQQTPGQGLQFLFEYFSETQRNKGNFPGRFSGRQFSNSRSEMNVSTLELGDSALYLCASSLAYRAVQETQYFGPGTRLLVL.

This clone was seen only once. The rearrangement joins TRBV7-3 to TRBJ1-2; 7 bases align to TRBD1. Looked up from germline, CDR1 is SGHTA and CDR2 is FQGTGA. The CDR3 is 14 residues long. V lost 6 bases and J lost 5; bases outside the gene matches: 9. The CDR3 coding sequence is TGTGCCAGCAGTCCGGACAGGAACTCTTATGGCTACACCTTC. This codes for CASSPDRNSYGYTF.

V is TRBV2 and J is TRBJ1-1; 10 nucleotides align to TRBD1. The junction had 3 bases not matched to a gene; V was cut back by 0 bases and J by 8 bases. Germline CDR1 SNHLY, CDR2 FYNNEI. The CDR3 has 14 residues. CDR3 in DNA: TGTGCCAGCAGTGAAGCCGGGGACAGGGGCGAAGCTTTCTTT. It is translated as CASSEAGDRGEAFF.

The chain links TRBV18 to TRBJ1-1; no clear D. V lost 4 bases and J 5 bases, leaving 11 bases between the germline ends. Germline CDR1 and CDR2: KGHSH and LQKENI. The CDR3 sequence is 13 residues long. DNA for the CDR3: TGTGCCAGCTCACTGAGGACGGGAACTGAAGCTTTCTTT. This encodes CASSLRTGTEAFF.

This chain uses TRBV6-6 with TRBJ2-1, with a tentative D call TRBD1 (6 bases). V was trimmed by 5 bases and J by 7 bases, leaving 15 bases between them. CDR3 length equals 14 residues. Per germline, CDR1 MNHNY and CDR2 SVGAGI (reference sequence). CDR3 DNA: TGTGCCAGCAGTCCCGTTACAGGGTATAATGAGCAGTTCTTC. Protein product: CASSPVTGYNEQFF.

The chain employs TRBV11-3 and TRBJ2-7; tentative D call: TRBD1 (5 bases). Per the germline V gene, CDR1 is SGHNT and CDR2 is YENEEA. Trimming shortened V by 8 bases and J by 0 bases, and 8 bases separated the two germline ends. The CDR3 consists of 12 residues. CDR3 nucleotides: TGTGCCAGCGGACAAAGCTCCTACGAGCAGTACTTC. Protein product: CASGQSSYEQYF.

The chain uses TRBV9 and TRBJ2-3; the match to TRBD2 covers 15 bases. CDR1 and CDR2 (germline): SGDLS, YYNGEE. The CDR3 is 18 amino acids. Germline trimming cut 3 bases from V and 5 bases from J; bases unmatched to any gene: 10. Here the CDR3 reads CASSAGLAGGAYKDTQYF. Here the CDR3 DNA reads TGTGCCAGCAGCGCCGGACTAGCGGGGGGGGCTTATAAAGATACGCAGTATTTT.

V and J are TRBV10-3 and TRBJ2-7; TRBD1 might be the D (5 bases). Looked up from germline, CDR1 is ENHRY and CDR2 is SYGVKD. The V and J ends lost 3 bases and 9 bases respectively, with 12 bases between them. CDR3 length: 12 residues. CDR3 protein: CAISEWQGSQYF. The CDR3 DNA sequence: TGTGCCATCAGTGAATGGCAGGGATCGCAGTACTTC.

The chain couples TRBV12-5 to TRBJ1-5; 7 bases fit TRBD1. This CDR3 is 15 amino acids long. Unmatched junction bases numbered 8, after V lost 5 bases and J lost 4 bases. The germline gives CDR1 LGHNT, CDR2 FRNRAP. For the CDR3, the DNA is TGTGCTAGTGGTCCCACCGGGACAGTGAATCAGCCCCAGCATTTT. Translation gives CASGPTGTVNQPQHF. Looking up the rest from reference TRBV12-5 and TRBJ1-5 gives the full variable domain: DARVTQTPRHKVTEMGQEVTMRCQPILGHNTVFWYRQTMMQGLELLAYFRNRAPLDDSGMPKDRFSAEMPDATLATLKIQPSEPRDSAVYFCASGPTGTVNQPQHFGDGTRLSIL.

V gene TRBV27 combines with J gene TRBJ1-5; D gene uncertain. CDR3 size: 12 residues. Germline loops: CDR1 MNHEY, CDR2 SMNVEV (reference sequence). V gave up 5 bases and J gave up 11 bases, with 13 bases separating them. CDR3 nucleotides: TGTGCCAGCAGTCCGAGGGCTGGAGCCCAGCATTTT. This gives the protein CASSPRAGAQHF.

The chain couples TRBV28 to TRBJ1-2; possible D gene TRBD1, 5 bases. This CDR3 is built from 14 residues. The V end was cut by 5 bases, the J end by 2 bases, with 12 bases between. In germline, CDR1 is MDHEN, CDR2 SYDVKM. As DNA, the CDR3 is TGTGCCAGCAGTCCGACAGCTCCAAACTATGGCTACACCTTC. It yields the protein CASSPTAPNYGYTF.